One and the same sample provided the 27 T cell receptor beta chains below, sequenced in a study of OX40 agonist ivuxolimab in advanced cancers. The repertoire was sequenced with immunoSEQ multiplex PCR; TCRdb's copy has only in-frame clones and lacks some. Of about 56,000 clones detected, 80% to 90% appear once; the ten largest clones hold approximately 10%. Source: CD4+ or CD8+ T cells sorted from blood, taken in a trial of the OX40 agonist ivuxolimab. The receptor source for this set is an adult with an advanced solid tumor such as melanoma, head and neck, liver or kidney cancer.

The rearrangement links TRBV5-6 to TRBJ1-1; no definite D call. This CDR3 contains 13 residues. Germline CDR1 reads SGHDT; CDR2 reads YYEEEE. V lost 1 base and J 1 base, leaving 5 bases between the germline ends. The CDR3 DNA reads as TGTGCCAGCAGCTTGCTACGGAACACTGAAGCTTTCTTT. Its translation is CASSLLRNTEAFF.

The chain has TRBV30 and TRBJ2-2; D gene ambiguous. Trimming took 0 bases from V and 2 from J, leaving 10 bases between them. CDR1 and CDR2 (germline): GTSNPN, SVGIG (reference sequence). The CDR3 covers 15 residues. CDR3 sequence: CAWSVLLGNTGELFF. Here the CDR3 DNA reads TGTGCCTGGAGTGTACTCCTGGGAAACACCGGGGAGCTGTTTTTT.

This clone showed up just once. The chain uses TRBV5-5 and TRBJ1-2; TRBD1 matches at 11 bases. V shed 4 bases and J 4 bases; nucleotides not matched to a gene: 6. This CDR3 is built from 15 residues. Germline assignment: CDR1 SGHKS and CDR2 YYEKEE (reference sequence). The CDR3 sequence is CASSPGQGAGYGYTF. In DNA form, the CDR3 reads TGTGCCAGCAGCCCTGGACAGGGGGCAGGCTATGGCTACACCTTC.

This CDR3 reads CASSPPGKGEAFF. The CDR3 DNA sequence: TGTGCCAGCTCACCACCGGGGAAAGGTGAAGCTTTCTTT. The V and J genes are TRBV18 and TRBJ1-1; no clear D gene. Between the trimmed V and J ends, which lost 0 bases and 7 bases, there was a span of 9 bases. The CDR3 runs 13 residues. Germline V gene lookup returns CDR1 KGHSH and CDR2 LQKENI.

This rearrangement joins TRBV9 to TRBJ1-4; possible D gene TRBD1, 5 bases. The CDR3 is 17 residues long. Germline V gene sequence: CDR1 SGDLS, CDR2 YYNGEE. V shed 1 base and J shed 1 base, with 14 bases lying between them. The CDR3 DNA reads TGTGCCAGCAGCGTACTTGGTGTTGGGGGAACTAATGAAAAACTGTTTTTT. Protein sequence: CASSVLGVGGTNEKLFF.

V usage is TRBV5-6 and J usage is TRBJ1-2; tentatively, D is TRBD1 (5 bases). The length of the CDR3 is 12 residues. V shed 5 bases and J shed 8 bases, with 13 bases lying between them. Germline V lookup: CDR1 SGHDT, CDR2 YYEEEE. CDR3 DNA: TGTGCCAGCAGGAGGGGCCCAGGCGGCTACACCTTC. It codes for CASRRGPGGYTF.

The chain employs TRBV20-1 and TRBJ2-7; perhaps TRBD2 as D (5 bases). The germline gives CDR1 DFQATT, CDR2 SNEGSKA (reference sequence). The ends were cut back, 6 bases at V and 6 bases at J, with 9 bases in the middle. This CDR3 has 10 amino acids. The CDR3 DNA follows: TGCAGTGCAAGTGGAGGCGAGCAGTACTTC. Its translation: CSASGGEQYF.

The chain joins TRBV9 to TRBJ2-3; no reliable D call. Trimming stripped 0 bases from V and 6 bases from J, with 5 bases between. Germline V CDR1 and CDR2: SGDLS, YYNGEE. This CDR3 contains 12 residues. The CDR3 DNA reads as TGTGCCAGCAGCGTAGAGAGGGATACGCAGTATTTT. Encoded protein: CASSVERDTQYF.

This chain uses TRBV19 with TRBJ2-1; TRBD2 matches 12 bases. Germline CDR1 LNHDA, CDR2 SQIVND (reference sequence). This CDR3 is built from 18 residues. J lost 4 bases, V lost 4 bases, and 11 bases had no gene match. CDR3 sequence: CASSRLAGAPDNYNEQFF. CDR3 DNA: TGTGCCAGTAGTAGACTAGCGGGAGCCCCGGACAATTACAATGAGCAGTTCTTC.

This chain uses TRBV7-6 with TRBJ2-7, with D maybe TRBD1 (6 bases). V lost 4 bases to trimming and J lost 0 bases, with 10 bases between them. The CDR3 consists of 14 residues. In germline, CDR1 is SGHVS, CDR2 FNYEAQ. For the CDR3, the DNA is TGTGCCAGCAGCTCGGGACACCCCTCCTACGAGCAGTACTTC. Amino acids: CASSSGHPSYEQYF.

The V gene is TRBV7-9, the J gene TRBJ2-3, with 9 bases identical to TRBD1. V trimming: 6 bases; J trimming: 8 bases; junction bases outside the gene matches: 15. The germline CDR1 and CDR2 sequences are SEHNR and FQNEAQ (reference sequence). CDR3 length: 16 amino acids. CDR3 in amino acids: CASRPRTGASYGTQYF. CDR3 bases: TGTGCCAGCAGGCCAAGGACAGGGGCCTCTTACGGTACGCAGTATTTT.

The CDR3 region is CASSVGQPFLPNTGELFF. CDR3 coding DNA: TGTGCCAGCAGCGTAGGACAGCCCTTCCTCCCGAACACCGGGGAGCTGTTTTTT. The V gene is TRBV2, the J gene TRBJ2-2, with D tentatively TRBD1 (6 bases). The CDR3 loop spans 18 amino acids. The V end lost 6 bases, the J end lost 0 bases, and 20 bases lay between the germline ends. CDR1 and CDR2 (germline): SNHLY, FYNNEI. Together with reference TRBV2 and TRBJ2-2, the CDR3 gives the full variable domain: EPEVTQTPSHQVTQMGQEVILRCVPISNHLYFYWYRQILGQKVEFLVSFYNNEISEKSEIFDDQFSVERPDGSNFTLKIRSTKLEDSAMYFCASSVGQPFLPNTGELFFGEGSRLTVL.

The gene calls are TRBV18 and TRBJ2-2, with TRBD1 identical over 8 bases. Trimming took 4 bases from V and 0 from J; bases not matched to a gene: 7. There are 17 residues in the CDR3. Per germline, CDR1 KGHSH and CDR2 LQKENI. The CDR3 reads CASSRNTGGSNTGELFF. The CDR3 coding sequence is TGTGCCAGCTCACGCAACACAGGGGGATCGAACACCGGGGAGCTGTTTTTT.

DNA for the CDR3: TGTGCCAGTTCCAGACAGGGAGGGGTAGCCAAAAACATTCAGTACTTC. Translation: CASSRQGGVAKNIQYF. V and J are TRBV19 and TRBJ2-4; the D call may be TRBD1 or TRBD2 (7 bases each). Per the germline V gene, CDR1 is LNHDA and CDR2 is SQIVND (reference sequence). The V and J ends lost 8 bases and 0 bases respectively, with 17 bases between them. The CDR3 consists of 16 residues.

The chain couples TRBV30 to TRBJ1-2, with D perhaps TRBD1 (6 bases). V was cut by 0 bases and J by 7 bases, with 18 bases left in between. Germline V lookup: CDR1 GTSNPN, CDR2 SVGIG (reference sequence). This CDR3 comprises 15 residues. CDR3 residues: CAWSVNLSGGGGYTF. CDR3 DNA: TGTGCCTGGAGTGTTAATTTATCGGGGGGCGGTGGCTACACCTTC.

The chain links TRBV30 to TRBJ1-2; D gene unclear. This CDR3 is built from 13 residues. The ends were cut back, 0 bases at V and 8 bases at J, with 13 bases in the middle. Germline V gives CDR1 GTSNPN, CDR2 SVGIG (reference sequence). In DNA form, the CDR3 reads TGTGCCTGGAGTGTATCTGGGTTCGCCGGCTACACCTTC. It is translated as CAWSVSGFAGYTF.

This chain uses TRBV14 with TRBJ2-5, with D maybe TRBD2 (5 bases). The V and J ends lost 4 bases and 0 bases respectively, with 15 bases between them. The CDR3 sequence is 16 residues long. In germline, CDR1 is SGHDN, CDR2 FVKESK. The CDR3 bases are TGTGCCAGCAGCCGGTCTCCCGGGGAGTACCAAGAGACCCAGTACTTC. This codes for CASSRSPGEYQETQYF.

The rearrangement links TRBV18 to TRBJ2-1; the match to TRBD1 covers 11 bases. The ends lost 6 bases at V and 7 bases at J; junction bases unmatched: 8. Germline assignment: CDR1 KGHSH and CDR2 LQKENI. This CDR3 region has 15 residues. The CDR3 reads CASSVGQGARNEQFF. The CDR3 nucleotides read TGTGCCAGCTCGGTCGGACAGGGGGCGAGAAATGAGCAGTTCTTC.

The V gene is TRBV9, the J gene TRBJ2-4; 11 positions match TRBD2. The CDR3 sequence is 14 residues long. CDR1 and CDR2 from the germline V gene are SGDLS and YYNGEE. Germline trimming cut 3 bases from V and 5 bases from J; bases unmatched to any gene: 1. The CDR3 spells CASSAGLAENIQYF. CDR3 sequence (DNA): TGTGCCAGCAGCGCGGGACTAGCGGAAAACATTCAGTACTTC.

The gene calls are TRBV7-3 and TRBJ2-4; the match to TRBD1 covers 7 bases. Germline trimming cut 2 bases from V and 8 bases from J; bases unmatched to any gene: 3. In germline, CDR1 is SGHTA, CDR2 FQGTGA. The CDR3 has 13 amino acids. As DNA, the CDR3 is TGTGCCAGCAGCTTAGACAGGGAAGACATTCAGTACTTC. This codes for CASSLDREDIQYF.

This clone was seen only a few times. The chain links TRBV7-9 to TRBJ2-5; 8 positions agree with TRBD1. V shed 4 bases and J 1 base; nucleotides not matched to a gene: 5. CDR1 is SEHNR, CDR2 FQNEAQ, per germline (reference sequence). CDR3 length: 15 residues. The CDR3 coding sequence is TGTGCCAGCAGCTCCTTAACAGGGGGCCAAGAGACCCAGTACTTC. This translates into CASSSLTGGQETQYF.

V usage is TRBV19 and J usage is TRBJ2-5; 13 positions agree with TRBD2. V was pared by 5 bases and J by 0 bases, with 6 bases of the junction left unmatched. The CDR3 has 17 residues. CDR1 is LNHDA and CDR2 is SQIVND in the germline V gene (reference sequence). As DNA, the CDR3 is TGTGCCAGTAGTCCGGGACTAGCGGGACAGAACCAAGAGACCCAGTACTTC. This gives the protein CASSPGLAGQNQETQYF.

The chain is built from TRBV2 and TRBJ1-2; TRBD1 aligns across 7 bases. V lost 2 bases, J lost 7 bases, and 4 bases stayed unmatched. Germline V gene lookup returns CDR1 SNHLY and CDR2 FYNNEI. This CDR3 comprises 13 residues. For the CDR3, the DNA is TGTGCCAGCAGTGAAAACAGGGGTTCTGGCTACACCTTC. Its protein is CASSENRGSGYTF.

This clone came up once. CDR3 loop: CAISRTGTSSYNEQFF. The CDR3, as DNA: TGTGCCATCAGTCGGACAGGGACGAGCTCCTACAATGAGCAGTTCTTC. The J gene is TRBJ2-1, the V gene TRBV10-3; 8 bases fit TRBD1. Germline CDR1 reads ENHRY; CDR2 reads SYGVKD. V shed 5 bases and J 0 bases; nucleotides not matched to a gene: 6. The CDR3 has 16 residues.

The chain joins TRBV7-9 to TRBJ1-2; D is possibly TRBD1 (5 bases). Per the germline V gene, CDR1 is SEHNR and CDR2 is FQNEAQ (reference sequence). The germline V and J ends were trimmed by 1 base and 8 bases, with 14 bases remaining between them. The CDR3 covers 14 residues. For the CDR3, the DNA is TGTGCCAGCAGCTTAGATGCGGCCAGGGCAGGCTACACCTTC. Translation gives CASSLDAARAGYTF.

This clone was seen a handful of times. V is TRBV6-1 and J is TRBJ1-6; D gene unclear. The germline V and J ends were trimmed by 5 bases and 10 bases, with 15 bases remaining between them. The CDR3 totals 14 residues. The germline V gene has CDR1 MNHNS and CDR2 SASEGT. Written as DNA, the CDR3 is TGTGCCAGCAGTTTAGAGGGCTGGGGATCACCCCTCCACTTT. Translated: CASSLEGWGSPLHF.

The chain is built from TRBV7-2 and TRBJ2-2; D ambiguous. This CDR3 spans 14 amino acids. Between the trimmed V and J ends, which lost 4 bases and 3 bases, there was a span of 9 bases. Germline loops: CDR1 SGHTA, CDR2 FQGNSA. The CDR3 loop reads CASSSIRDTGELFF. CDR3 nucleotides: TGTGCCAGCAGCTCAATTAGGGACACCGGGGAGCTGTTTTTT.